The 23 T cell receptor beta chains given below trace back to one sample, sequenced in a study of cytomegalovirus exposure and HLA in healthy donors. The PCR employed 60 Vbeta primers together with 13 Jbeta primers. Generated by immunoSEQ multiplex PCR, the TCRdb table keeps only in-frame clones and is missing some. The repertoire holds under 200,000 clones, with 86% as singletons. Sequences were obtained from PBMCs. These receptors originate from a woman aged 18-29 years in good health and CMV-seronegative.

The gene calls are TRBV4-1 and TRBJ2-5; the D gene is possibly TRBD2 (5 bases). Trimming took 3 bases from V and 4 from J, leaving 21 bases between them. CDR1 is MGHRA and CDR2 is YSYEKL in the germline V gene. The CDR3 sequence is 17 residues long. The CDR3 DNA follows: TGCGCCAGCAGCCAGGGGATGGCCAGGACTTTGCGAGAGACCCAGTACTTC. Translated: CASSQGMARTLRETQYF.

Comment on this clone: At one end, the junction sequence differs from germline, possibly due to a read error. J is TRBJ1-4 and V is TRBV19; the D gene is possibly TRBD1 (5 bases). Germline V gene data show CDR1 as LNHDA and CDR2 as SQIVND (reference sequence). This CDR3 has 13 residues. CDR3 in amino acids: CASSHQGNGKLFF. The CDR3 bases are TGTGCCAGTAGTCATCAGGGAAATGGAAAACTGTTTTTT.

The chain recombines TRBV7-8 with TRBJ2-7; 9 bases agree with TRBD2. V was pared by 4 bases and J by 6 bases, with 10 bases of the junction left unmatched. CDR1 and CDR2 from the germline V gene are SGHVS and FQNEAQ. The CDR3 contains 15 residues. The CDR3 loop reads CASSYPGTSRVEQYF. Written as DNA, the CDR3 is TGTGCCAGCAGCTACCCCGGGACTAGCAGAGTCGAGCAGTACTTC.

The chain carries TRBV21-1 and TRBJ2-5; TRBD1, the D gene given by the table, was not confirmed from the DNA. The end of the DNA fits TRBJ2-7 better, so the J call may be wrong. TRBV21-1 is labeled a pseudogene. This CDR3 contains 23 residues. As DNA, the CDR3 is TGTGCCAGCAGCACCGACCCCCAGGAAATACCCGAATGCTACCTGTTTTCGAAGTACGAGCAGTACTTC. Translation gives CASSTDPQEIPECYLFSKYEQYF.

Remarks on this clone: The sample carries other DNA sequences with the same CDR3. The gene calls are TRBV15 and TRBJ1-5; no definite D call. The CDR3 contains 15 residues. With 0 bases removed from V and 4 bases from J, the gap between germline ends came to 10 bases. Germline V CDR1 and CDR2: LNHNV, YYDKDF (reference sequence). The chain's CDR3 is CATSRDHTGNQPQHF. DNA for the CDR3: TGTGCCACCAGCAGAGATCATACGGGTAATCAGCCCCAGCATTTT.

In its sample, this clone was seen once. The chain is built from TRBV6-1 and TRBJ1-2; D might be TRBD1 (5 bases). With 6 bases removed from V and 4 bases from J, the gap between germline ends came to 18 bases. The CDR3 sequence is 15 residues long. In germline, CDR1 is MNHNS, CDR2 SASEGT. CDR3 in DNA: TGTGCCAGCAGGATCTCTCCGCAGGGCGGCTATGGCTACACCTTC. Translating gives CASRISPQGGYGYTF.

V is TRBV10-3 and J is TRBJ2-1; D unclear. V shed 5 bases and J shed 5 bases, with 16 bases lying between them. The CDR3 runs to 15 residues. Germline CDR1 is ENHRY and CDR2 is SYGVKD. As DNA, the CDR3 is TGTGCCATCAGTCTAGGAGAGCTTGCCAACAATGAGCAGTTCTTC. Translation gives CAISLGELANNEQFF.

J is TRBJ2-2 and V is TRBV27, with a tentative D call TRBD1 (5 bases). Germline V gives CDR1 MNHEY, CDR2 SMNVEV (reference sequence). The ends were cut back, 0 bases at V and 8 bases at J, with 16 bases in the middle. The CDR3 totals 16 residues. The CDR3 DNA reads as TGTGCCAGCAGTTTATCCGTCCGAGACAGTGCGGGGGAGCTGTTTTTT. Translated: CASSLSVRDSAGELFF.

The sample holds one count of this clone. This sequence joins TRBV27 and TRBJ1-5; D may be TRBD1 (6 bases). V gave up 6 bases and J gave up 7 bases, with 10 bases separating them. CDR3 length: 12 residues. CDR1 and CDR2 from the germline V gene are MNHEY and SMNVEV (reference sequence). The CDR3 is CASRIQGQPQHF. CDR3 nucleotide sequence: TGTGCCAGCAGGATACAGGGCCAGCCCCAGCATTTT.

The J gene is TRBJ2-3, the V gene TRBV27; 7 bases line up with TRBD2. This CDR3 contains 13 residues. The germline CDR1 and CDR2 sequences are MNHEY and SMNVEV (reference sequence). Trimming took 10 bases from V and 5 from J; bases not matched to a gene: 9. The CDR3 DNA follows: TGTGCCACTCGACCCTCGGGGGGAGATACGCAGTATTTT. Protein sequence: CATRPSGGDTQYF.

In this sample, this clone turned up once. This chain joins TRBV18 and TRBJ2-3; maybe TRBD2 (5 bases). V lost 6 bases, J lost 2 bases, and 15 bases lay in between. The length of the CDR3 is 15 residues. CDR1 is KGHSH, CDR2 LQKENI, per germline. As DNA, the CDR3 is TGTGCCAGCTCTCTACGGGGTCCACCCACAGATACGCAGTATTTT. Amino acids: CASSLRGPPTDTQYF.

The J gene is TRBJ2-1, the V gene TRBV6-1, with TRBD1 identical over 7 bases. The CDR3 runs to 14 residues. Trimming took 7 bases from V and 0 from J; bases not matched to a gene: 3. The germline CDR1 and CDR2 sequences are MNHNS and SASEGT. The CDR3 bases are TGTGCCAGCAATGACAGGGACTCCTACAATGAGCAGTTCTTC. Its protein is CASNDRDSYNEQFF.

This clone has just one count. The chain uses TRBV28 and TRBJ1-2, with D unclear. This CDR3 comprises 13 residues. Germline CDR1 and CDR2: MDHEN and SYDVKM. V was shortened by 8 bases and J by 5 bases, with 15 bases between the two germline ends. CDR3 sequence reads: CASLTADSYGYTF. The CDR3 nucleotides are TGTGCCAGCTTGACGGCGGATTCGTATGGCTACACCTTC.

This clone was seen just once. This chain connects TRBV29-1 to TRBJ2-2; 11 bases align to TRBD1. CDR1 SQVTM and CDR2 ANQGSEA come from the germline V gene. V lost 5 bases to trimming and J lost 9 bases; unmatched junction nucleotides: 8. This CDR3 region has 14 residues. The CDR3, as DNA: TGCAGCGTTTCCCGGGACAGGGGGAACCGGGAGCTGTTTTTT. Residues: CSVSRDRGNRELFF.

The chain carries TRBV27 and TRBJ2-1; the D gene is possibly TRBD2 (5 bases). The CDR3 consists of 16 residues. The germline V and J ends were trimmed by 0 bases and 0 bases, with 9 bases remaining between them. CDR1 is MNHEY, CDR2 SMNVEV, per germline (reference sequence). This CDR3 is CASSLSVGSSYNEQFF. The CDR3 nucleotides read TGTGCCAGCAGTTTATCTGTGGGGAGCTCCTACAATGAGCAGTTCTTC.

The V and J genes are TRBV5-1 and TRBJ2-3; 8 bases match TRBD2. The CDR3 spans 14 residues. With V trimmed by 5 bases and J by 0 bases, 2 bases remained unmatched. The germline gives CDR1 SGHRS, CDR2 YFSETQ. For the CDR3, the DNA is TGCGCCAGCAGAGCGGGGGAAAGCACAGATACGCAGTATTTT. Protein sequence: CASRAGESTDTQYF.

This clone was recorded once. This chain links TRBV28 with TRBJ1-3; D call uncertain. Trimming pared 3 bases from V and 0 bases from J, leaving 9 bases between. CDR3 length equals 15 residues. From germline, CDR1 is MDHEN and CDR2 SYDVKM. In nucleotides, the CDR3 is TGTGCCAGCAGTTTCTCGGGAGACTCTGGAAACACCATATATTTT. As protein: CASSFSGDSGNTIYF.

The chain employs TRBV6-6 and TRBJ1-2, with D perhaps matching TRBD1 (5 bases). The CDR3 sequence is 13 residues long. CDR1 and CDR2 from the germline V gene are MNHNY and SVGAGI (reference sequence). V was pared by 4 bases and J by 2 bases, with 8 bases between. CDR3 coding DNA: TGTGCCAGCAGTTTGGCAGGGAACTATGGCTACACCTTC. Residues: CASSLAGNYGYTF.

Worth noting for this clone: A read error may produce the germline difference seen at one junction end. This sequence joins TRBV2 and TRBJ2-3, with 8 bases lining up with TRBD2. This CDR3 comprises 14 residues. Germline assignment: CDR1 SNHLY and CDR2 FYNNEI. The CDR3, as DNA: TGTGTCAGCGGGGGACAAGGAGGCCCAGATACGCAGTATTTT. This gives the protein CVSGGQGGPDTQYF.

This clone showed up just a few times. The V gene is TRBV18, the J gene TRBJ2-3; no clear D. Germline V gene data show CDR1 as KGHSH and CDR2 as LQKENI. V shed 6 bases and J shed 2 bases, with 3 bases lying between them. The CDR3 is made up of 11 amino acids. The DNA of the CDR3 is TGTGCCAGCTCCTTCACAGATACGCAGTATTTT. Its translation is CASSFTDTQYF.

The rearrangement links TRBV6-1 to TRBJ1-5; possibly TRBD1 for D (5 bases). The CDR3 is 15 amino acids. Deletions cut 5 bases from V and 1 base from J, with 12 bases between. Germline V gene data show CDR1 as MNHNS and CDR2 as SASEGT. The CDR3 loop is CASSLDNGSNQPQHF. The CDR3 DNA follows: TGTGCCAGCAGTTTGGACAACGGAAGCAATCAGCCCCAGCATTTT.

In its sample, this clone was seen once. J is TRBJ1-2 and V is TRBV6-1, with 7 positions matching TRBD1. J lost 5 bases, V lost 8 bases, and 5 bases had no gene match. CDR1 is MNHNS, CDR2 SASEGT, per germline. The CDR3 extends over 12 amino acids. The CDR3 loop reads CASGDSRYGYTF. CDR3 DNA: TGTGCCAGCGGGGACAGTAGATATGGCTACACCTTC.

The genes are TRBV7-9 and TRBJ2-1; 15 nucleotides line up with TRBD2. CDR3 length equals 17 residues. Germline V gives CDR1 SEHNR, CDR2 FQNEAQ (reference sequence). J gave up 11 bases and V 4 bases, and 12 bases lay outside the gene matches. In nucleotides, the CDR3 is TGTGCCAGCAGCTCTTCTTGGACTAGCGGGAGGGCCACGAAGCAGTTCTTC. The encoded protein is CASSSSWTSGRATKQFF.